This TCR beta chain emerged from a study of T cell responses to AZD1222 COVID-19 vaccine. Points from the study as a whole: The reported proportion of spike-specific TCRs targeting unmutated variant regions was nearly half. The sample set comprised mostly white British donors with more females, and clonal diversity was possibly underestimated. CD4 TCRs covered the whole spike, strongest at regions 160-218 and 743-854. Repertoire collection took place solely once the T cell response had peaked.

As to this clone: Its antigen is still unknown.

Method: immunoSEQ multiplex PCR; TCRdb's copy keeps in-frame clones and lacks some. The table has approximately 180,000 clones, around 88% seen once. Germline V gives CDR1 KGHDR, CDR2 SFDVKD. The CDR3 is made up of 16 amino acids. Trimming took 2 bases from V and 8 from J; bases not matched to a gene: 7. The sequences come from peripheral blood, collected on day 0 of AZD1222 vaccination. The J gene is TRBJ2-1, the V gene TRBV24-1, with TRBD2 identical over 11 bases. This receptor was obtained from an adult in good health. In nucleotides, the CDR3 is TGTGCCACCAGTGATTATAGCGGGGGGGCCTTTGATGAGCAGTTCTTC. It specifies CATSDYSGGAFDEQFF.